The rows below give T cell receptor beta chains drawn from one sample of a study of Graves' ophthalmopathy and Graves' hyperthyroidism. TCRdb fed the multiplex PCR reads into MiXCR, producing one record per CDR3 protein. Here the sample spans a few hundred thousand distinct CDR3 sequences, about 35% being singletons. Sequencing used peripheral blood or thyroid tissue (not recorded which). These receptors were collected from an adult man with Graves' hyperthyroidism. Both conserved end residues are part of each CDR3. A D gene is named only where the DNA matches it firmly. Clone size is shown for a subset of rows, as once, few, many or a class of expanded clone.

>TRBJ2-2|TRBV7-2|TRBD2|once
CASSLAVPSGNGELFF
TGTGCCAGCAGCTTAGCGGTCCCTAGCGGGAACGGGGAGCTGTTTTTT
>TRBJ1-1|TRBV19|NA|many
CASSKGPMNTEAFF
TGTGCCAGTAGTAAGGGACCAATGAACACTGAAGCTTTCTTT
>TRBJ2-7|TRBV4-1|NA|many
CASSQVAAPTYEQYF
TGCGCCAGCAGCCAAGTAGCGGCACCCACCTACGAGCAGTACTTC
>TRBJ1-2|TRBV25-1|NA|many
CASSENNQGSHGYTF
TGTGCCAGCAGTGAAAATAACCAGGGTTCGCATGGCTACACCTTC
>TRBJ2-2|TRBV21-1|NA|once
CASSNLAGIGTGELFF
TGTGCCAGCAGCAACCTAGCGGGAATCGGGACCGGGGAGCTGTTTTTT
>TRBJ1-6|TRBV6-5|TRBD1|many
CASSWTGGNSPLHF
TGTGCCAGCAGTTGGACAGGGGGCAATTCACCCCTCCACTTT
>TRBJ1-5|TRBV10-3|NA|many
CAISESGNQPQHF
TGTGCCATCAGTGAGTCAGGCAATCAGCCCCAGCATTTT
>TRBJ1-2|TRBV2|TRBD1|many
CASRGPLDRGYGYTF
TGTGCCAGCAGGGGACCACTGGACAGGGGCTATGGCTACACCTTC
>TRBJ1-1|TRBV12-3/TRBV12-4|NA|many
CASSLGGAVNTEAFF
TGTGCCAGCAGTTTGGGAGGGGCAGTGAACACTGAAGCTTTCTTT
>TRBJ2-2|TRBV7-9|NA|many
CASRGAGTGELFF
TGTGCCAGCAGGGGGGCCGGGACCGGGGAGCTGTTTTTT
>TRBJ2-5|TRBV20-1|NA|many
CSANTGYQETQYF
TGCAGTGCGAACACAGGGTACCAAGAGACCCAGTACTTC
>TRBJ1-1|TRBV7-3|NA|NA
CASSLGGTALLNTEAFF
TGTGCCAGCAGCTTAGGCGGGACCGCTCTTTTGAACACTGAAGCTTTCTTT
>TRBJ2-2|TRBV20-1|NA|many
CSASTSAGELFF
TGCAGTGCTAGTACCAGTGCCGGGGAGCTGTTTTTT
>TRBJ2-6|TRBV29-1|NA|NA
CSVVWANVLTF
TGCAGCGTTGTCTGGGCCAACGTCCTGACTTTC
>TRBJ2-7|TRBV11-1|NA|many
CASSSEWGSEQYF
TGTGCCAGCAGCTCCGAATGGGGCTCCGAACAGTACTTC
>TRBJ1-2|TRBV19|NA|many
CATEGRGPYGYTF
TGTGCCACAGAGGGCCGGGGACCCTATGGCTACACCTTC
>TRBJ1-1|TRBV6-6|NA|NA
CAITQGRITEAFF
TGTGCCATTACTCAGGGTCGCATCACTGAAGCTTTCTTT
>TRBJ2-7|TRBV9|NA|many
CASSPTAAGYYEQYF
TGTGCCAGCAGCCCGACCGCTGCGGGATACTACGAGCAGTACTTC
>TRBJ1-6|TRBV29-1|TRBD1|NA
CSSTGISPLHF
TGCAGCTCGACAGGGATTTCACCCCTCCACTTT
>TRBJ2-1|TRBV29-1|NA|many
CSVAIGRNEQFF
TGCAGCGTTGCAATAGGGAGGAATGAGCAGTTCTTC
>TRBJ1-5|TRBV5-1|TRBD1|few
CASRRTGEPGQPQHF
TGCGCCAGCAGGCGGACAGGGGAACCCGGTCAGCCCCAGCATTTT
>TRBJ2-7|TRBV20-1|TRBD1|many
CSTGTGGVSYEQYF
TGCAGTACAGGGACAGGGGGCGTCTCCTACGAGCAGTACTTC
>TRBJ1-3|TRBV6-5|NA|NA
CASRSHSGNTIYF
TGTGCCAGCAGGTCACACTCTGGAAACACCATATATTTT
>TRBJ1-5|TRBV12-3/TRBV12-4|NA|NA
CAGSLRQLNSNQPQHF
TGTGCCGGCAGTCTACGACAGCTTAATAGCAATCAGCCCCAGCATTTT